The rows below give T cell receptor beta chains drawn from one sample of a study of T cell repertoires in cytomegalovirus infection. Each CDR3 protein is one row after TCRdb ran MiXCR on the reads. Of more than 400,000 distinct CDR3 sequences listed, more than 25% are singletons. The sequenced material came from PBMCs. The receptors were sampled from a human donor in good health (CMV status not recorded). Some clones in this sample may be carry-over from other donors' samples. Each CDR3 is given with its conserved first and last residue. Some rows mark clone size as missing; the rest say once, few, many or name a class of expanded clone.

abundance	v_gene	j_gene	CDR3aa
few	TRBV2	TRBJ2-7	CAHRGGGPTYEQYF
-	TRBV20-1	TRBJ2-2	CSARPPVNTGELFF
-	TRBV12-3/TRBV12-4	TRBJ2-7	CASSHAGTSGYEQYF
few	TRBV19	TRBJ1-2	CASSIDGRSGESGGYTF
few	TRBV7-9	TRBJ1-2	CASSRDRSYGYTF
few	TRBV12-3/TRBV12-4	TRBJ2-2	CASSTLAGDTGELFF
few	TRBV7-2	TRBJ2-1	CASSLTPLDEQFF
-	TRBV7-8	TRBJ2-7	CASSLGDELAGGKQYF
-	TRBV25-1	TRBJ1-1	CASSEYILAGSRLGEAFF
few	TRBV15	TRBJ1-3	CATSREGSSSGNTIYF
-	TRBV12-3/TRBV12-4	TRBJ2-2	CASSRRDSYVGELFF
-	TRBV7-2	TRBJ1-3	CASSPQVGGGGNTIYF
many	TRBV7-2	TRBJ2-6	CASRGGPGANVLTF
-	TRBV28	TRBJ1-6	CASRPPGRPNSPLHF
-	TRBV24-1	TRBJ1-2	CATSDSRQQYYGYTF
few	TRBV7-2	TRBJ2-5	CASSIRGSVEPPGTQYF
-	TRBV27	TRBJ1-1	CASSMTGPDSKAFF